This T cell receptor beta chain came from a study of shared clonotypes between healthy human individuals. Study-level points and caveats: The authors sampled blood alone, and tissue repertoires likely differ.

As for this clone: The antigen remains undetermined.

Healthy HIV-negative adults with no recent acute infections or vaccinations were recruited as donors. The assay was immunoSEQ multiplex PCR, and TCRdb's table has in-frame clones only and misses some. The repertoire has about 480,000 clones, nearly 80% of them found once; the top ten carry about an eighth. V was clipped by 6 bases and J by 6 bases; unmatched bases: 11. The CDR3 has 16 residues. Germline V lookup: CDR1 SGHTA, CDR2 FQGTGA. Sequencing was carried out using PBMCs. This TCR was recovered from a woman between 35 and 50 years old in good health. Some clones in this sample may be carry-over from other donors' samples. The gene calls are TRBV7-3 and TRBJ2-3; 11 nucleotides agree with TRBD2. For the CDR3, the DNA is TGTGCCAGCAGTACAGGTAGCGGGAGGGCCTTGGATACGCAGTATTTT. Amino acid sequence: CASSTGSGRALDTQYF.